This T cell receptor beta chain derives from a study of long-term antiretroviral therapy in people with HIV. Germline CDR1 reads MNHNS; CDR2 reads SASEGT. J was trimmed by 7 bases and V by 0 bases; bases with no gene match: 3. This CDR3 comprises 14 residues. Sequencing used immunoSEQ v3.0 at survey level. This table comes from immunoSEQ multiplex PCR, and its TCRdb copy is limited to in-frame clones, with some not included. The repertoire has some 30,000 clones, almost 95% of them found once; the top ten carry 2.7%. The sequencing used unsorted PBMCs, collected approximately 7.4 years after starting antiretroviral therapy. This clonotype was obtained from a man between 50 and 59 years old with HIV. The chain employs TRBV6-1 and TRBJ1-5; 7 bases fit TRBD1. The CDR3 coding sequence is TGTGCCAGCAGTGAAGCGACAGGGCGACAGCCCCAGCATTTT. Its protein product is CASSEATGRQPQHF.